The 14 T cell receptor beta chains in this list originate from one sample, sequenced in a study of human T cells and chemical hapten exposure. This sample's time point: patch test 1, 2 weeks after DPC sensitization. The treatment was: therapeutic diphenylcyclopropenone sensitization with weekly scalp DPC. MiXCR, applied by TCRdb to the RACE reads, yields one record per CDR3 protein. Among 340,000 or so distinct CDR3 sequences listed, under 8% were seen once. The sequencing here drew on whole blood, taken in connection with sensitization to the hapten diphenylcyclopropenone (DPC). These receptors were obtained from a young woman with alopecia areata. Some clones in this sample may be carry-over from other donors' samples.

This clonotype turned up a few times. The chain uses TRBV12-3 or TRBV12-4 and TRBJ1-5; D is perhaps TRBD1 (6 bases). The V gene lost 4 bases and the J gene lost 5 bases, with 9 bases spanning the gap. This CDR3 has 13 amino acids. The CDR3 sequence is CASSWDTDQPQHF. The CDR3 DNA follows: TGTGCCAGCAGTTGGGACACCGATCAGCCCCAGCATTTT.

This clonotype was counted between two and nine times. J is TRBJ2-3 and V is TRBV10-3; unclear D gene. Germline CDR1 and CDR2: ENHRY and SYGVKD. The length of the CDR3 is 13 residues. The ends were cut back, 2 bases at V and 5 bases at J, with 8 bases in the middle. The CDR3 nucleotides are TGTGCCATCAGTGAGCGGGCGAGAGATACGCAGTATTTT. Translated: CAISERARDTQYF.

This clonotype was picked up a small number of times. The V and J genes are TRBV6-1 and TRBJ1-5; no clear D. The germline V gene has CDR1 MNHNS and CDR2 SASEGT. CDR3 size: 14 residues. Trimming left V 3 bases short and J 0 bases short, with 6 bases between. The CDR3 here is CASSESYSNQPQHF. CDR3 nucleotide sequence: TGTGCCAGCAGTGAGAGTTATAGCAATCAGCCCCAGCATTTT.

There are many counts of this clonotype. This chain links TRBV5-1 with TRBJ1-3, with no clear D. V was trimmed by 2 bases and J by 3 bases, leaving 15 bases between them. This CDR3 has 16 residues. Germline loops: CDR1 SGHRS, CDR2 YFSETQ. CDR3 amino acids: CASSFNSDRNGNTIYF. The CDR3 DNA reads TGCGCCAGCAGCTTTAATAGTGATCGTAATGGAAACACCATATATTTT.

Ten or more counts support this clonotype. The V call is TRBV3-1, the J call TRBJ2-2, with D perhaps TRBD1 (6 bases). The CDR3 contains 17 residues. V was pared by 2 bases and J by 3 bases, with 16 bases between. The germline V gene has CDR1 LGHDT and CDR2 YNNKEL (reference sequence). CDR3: CASSQMVYRDYTGELFF. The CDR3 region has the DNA TGTGCCAGCAGCCAAATGGTCTACAGGGATTACACCGGGGAGCTGTTTTTT.

CDR3 DNA sequence: TGTGTGACAGGAGGCAACAGGGGACCGGCTAACTATGGCTACACCTTC. Amino acids: CVTGGNRGPANYGYTF. The V gene is TRBV10-3, the J gene TRBJ1-2; TRBD1 agrees at 7 bases. CDR1 is ENHRY, CDR2 SYGVKD, per germline. This CDR3 is 16 amino acids long.

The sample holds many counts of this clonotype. CDR3 residues: CASSDGQGSGYTF. In DNA, the CDR3 is TGTGCCAGCAGTGATGGCCAGGGTAGCGGCTACACCTTC. The chain uses TRBV6-1 and TRBJ1-2; D perhaps matches TRBD1 (5 bases). The germline V gene has CDR1 MNHNS and CDR2 SASEGT. V was clipped by 3 bases and J by 8 bases, with 13 bases between them. This CDR3 comprises 13 residues.

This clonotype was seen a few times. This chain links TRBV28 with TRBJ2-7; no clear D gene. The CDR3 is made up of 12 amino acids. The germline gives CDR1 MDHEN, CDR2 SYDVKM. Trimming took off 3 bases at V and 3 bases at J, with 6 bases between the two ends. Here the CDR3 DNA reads TGTGCCAGCAGTTTTTCCCTCTACGAGCAGTACTTC. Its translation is CASSFSLYEQYF.

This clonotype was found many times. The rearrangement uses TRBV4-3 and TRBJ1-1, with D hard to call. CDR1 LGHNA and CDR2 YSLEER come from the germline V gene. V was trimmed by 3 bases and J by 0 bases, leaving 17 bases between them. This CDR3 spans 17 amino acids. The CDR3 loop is CASSQERVDLLNTEAFF. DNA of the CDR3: TGCGCCAGCAGCCAGGAAAGGGTCGACCTTCTGAACACTGAAGCTTTCTTT.

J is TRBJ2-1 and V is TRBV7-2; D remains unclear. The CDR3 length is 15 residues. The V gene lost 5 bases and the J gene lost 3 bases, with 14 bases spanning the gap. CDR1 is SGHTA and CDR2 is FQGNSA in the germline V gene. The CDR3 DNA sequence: TGTGCCAGCAGCCCCTTCCCGGACCGCTACAATGAGCAGTTCTTC. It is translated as CASSPFPDRYNEQFF.

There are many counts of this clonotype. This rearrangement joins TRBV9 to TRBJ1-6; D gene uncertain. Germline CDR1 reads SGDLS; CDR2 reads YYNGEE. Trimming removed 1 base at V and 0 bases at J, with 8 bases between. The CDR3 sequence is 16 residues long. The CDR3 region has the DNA TGTGCCAGCAGCGTAACCCTGAGCTCCTATAATTCACCCCTCCACTTT. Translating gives CASSVTLSSYNSPLHF.

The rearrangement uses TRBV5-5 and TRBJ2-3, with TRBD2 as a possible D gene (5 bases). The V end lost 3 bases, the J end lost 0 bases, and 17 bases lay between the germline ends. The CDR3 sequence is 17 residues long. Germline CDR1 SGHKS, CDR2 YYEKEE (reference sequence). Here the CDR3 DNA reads TGTGCCAGCAGCTACGGCGCCCTAGCCTATAGCACAGATACGCAGTATTTT. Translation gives CASSYGALAYSTDTQYF.

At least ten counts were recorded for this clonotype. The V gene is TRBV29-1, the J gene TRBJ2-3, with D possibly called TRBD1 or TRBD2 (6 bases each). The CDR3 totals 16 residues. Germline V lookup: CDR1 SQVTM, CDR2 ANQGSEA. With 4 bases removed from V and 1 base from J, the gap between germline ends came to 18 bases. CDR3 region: CSVVAWGAFGTDTQYF. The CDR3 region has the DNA TGCAGCGTTGTTGCTTGGGGGGCTTTCGGCACAGATACGCAGTATTTT.

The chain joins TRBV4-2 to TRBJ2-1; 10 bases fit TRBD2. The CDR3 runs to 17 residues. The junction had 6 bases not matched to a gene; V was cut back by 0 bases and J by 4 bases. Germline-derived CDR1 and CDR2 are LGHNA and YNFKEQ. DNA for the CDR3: TGTGCCAGCAGCCAAGATCCTAGCGGGGGAGTATACAATGAGCAGTTCTTC. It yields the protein CASSQDPSGGVYNEQFF.